Shown below are 15 T cell receptor beta chains from a single sample sequenced in a study of blood T cell repertoires in COVID-19. The repertoire was sequenced with immunoSEQ multiplex PCR; TCRdb's copy has only in-frame clones and lacks some. Altogether approximately 100,000 clones are present, 70% to 85% being singletons, with the ten largest covering approximately 15%. Source material: peripheral blood. The origin of the receptors is a woman in her sixties with acute or convalescent COVID-19.

This rearrangement joins TRBV5-1 to TRBJ2-5; TRBD1 agrees at 12 bases. The CDR3 length is 14 residues. The junction had 3 bases not matched to a gene; V was cut back by 4 bases and J by 5 bases. Germline V gene data show CDR1 as SGHRS and CDR2 as YFSETQ. The CDR3 protein is CASSRDRGLETQYF. For the CDR3, the DNA is TGCGCCAGCAGCCGGGACAGGGGGCTGGAGACCCAGTACTTC.

V gene TRBV5-1 combines with J gene TRBJ2-2, with a possible D match to TRBD1 (6 bases). This CDR3 region has 15 residues. V dropped 0 bases and J dropped 6 bases, with 12 bases sitting between them. CDR1 is SGHRS, CDR2 YFSETQ, per germline. The DNA for the CDR3 is TGCGCCAGCAGCTTGGTTGTGCAGGGGCCCGGGGAGCTGTTTTTT. The encoded protein is CASSLVVQGPGELFF.

The chain uses TRBV7-2 and TRBJ1-5; no firm D call. The germline V gene encodes CDR1 SGHTA and CDR2 FQGNSA. Trimming took 1 base from V and 5 from J, leaving 6 bases between them. This CDR3 contains 13 residues. CDR3 coding DNA: TGTGCCAGCAGCTTAGGCCCGGATCAGCCCCAGCATTTT. Its translation is CASSLGPDQPQHF.

The chain joins TRBV5-6 to TRBJ1-6; D may be TRBD1 (5 bases). CDR1 and CDR2 from the germline V gene are SGHDT and YYEEEE. This CDR3 region has 18 residues. Trimming left V 0 bases short and J 0 bases short, with 13 bases between. CDR3 protein: CASSLAQERGSYNSPLHF. The CDR3 DNA reads TGTGCCAGCAGCTTGGCCCAGGAAAGGGGCTCCTATAATTCACCCCTCCACTTT.

This clone was detected only once. The chain joins TRBV9 to TRBJ2-3; possible D gene TRBD1, 6 bases. The V end was cut by 0 bases, the J end by 2 bases, with 10 bases between. Per germline, CDR1 SGDLS and CDR2 YYNGEE. CDR3 size: 15 residues. The DNA for the CDR3 is TGTGCCAGCAGCGTAGGGCAGGGACACACAGATACGCAGTATTTT. Translation: CASSVGQGHTDTQYF.

The V call is TRBV18, the J call TRBJ1-1, with D uncertain. This CDR3 has 16 amino acids. The germline V gene has CDR1 KGHSH and CDR2 LQKENI. Trimming removed 2 bases from V and 0 bases from J, with 13 bases in between. The CDR3 sequence is CASSPSAPTMNTEAFF. For the CDR3, the DNA is TGTGCCAGCTCACCATCGGCTCCAACTATGAACACTGAAGCTTTCTTT. The full variable domain, its missing parts supplied by reference TRBV18 and TRBJ1-1, is NAGVMQNPRHLVRRRGQEARLRCSPMKGHSHVYWYRQLPEEGLKFMVYLQKENIIDESGMPKERFSAEFPKEGPSILRIQQVVRGDSAAYFCASSPSAPTMNTEAFFGQGTRLTVV.

This clone was seen a single time. CDR3 nucleotides: TGCAGCACAAGACAGGGGGCCTATGGCTACACCTTC. It codes for CSTRQGAYGYTF. The V and J genes are TRBV29-1 and TRBJ1-2, with 10 bases that match TRBD1. The CDR3 contains 12 residues. Germline-derived CDR1 and CDR2 are SQVTM and ANQGSEA. V was pared by 8 bases and J by 4 bases, with 4 bases of the junction left unmatched.

V and J are TRBV3-1 (or the pseudogene TRBV3-2) and TRBJ1-1; D is undetermined. Per the germline V gene, CDR1 is LGHDT and CDR2 is YNNKEL (reference sequence). Trimming shortened V by 0 bases and J by 0 bases, and 11 bases separated the two germline ends. There are 16 residues in the CDR3. CDR3 bases: TGTGCCAGCAGCCAAGATCTCCCGGGAATGAACACTGAAGCTTTCTTT. Its translation is CASSQDLPGMNTEAFF.

The V call is TRBV15, the J call TRBJ2-5; 7 nucleotides line up with TRBD2. Germline values: CDR1 LNHNV, CDR2 YYDKDF (reference sequence). J gave up 5 bases and V 4 bases, and 7 bases lay outside the gene matches. CDR3 length: 14 residues. CDR3 coding DNA: TGTGCCACCAGCAAGCGGGGAAGCGGGGAGACCCAGTACTTC. This sequence encodes CATSKRGSGETQYF.

The rearrangement joins TRBV19 to TRBJ2-7; TRBD2 might be the D (5 bases). The ends were cut back, 5 bases at V and 3 bases at J, with 11 bases in the middle. The CDR3 has 13 amino acids. Germline V gene sequence: CDR1 LNHDA, CDR2 SQIVND (reference sequence). CDR3 coding DNA: TGTGCCAGTAGTTCGCCCGGGGTCTACGAGCAGTACTTC. Protein: CASSSPGVYEQYF.

This clone was seen only a few times. The chain uses TRBV6-2 or TRBV6-3 and TRBJ2-5, with D perhaps matching TRBD2 (5 bases). The CDR3 contains 13 residues. Per the germline V gene, CDR1 is MNHEY and CDR2 is SVGEGT. V dropped 2 bases and J dropped 6 bases, with 10 bases sitting between them. The CDR3 DNA reads TGTGCCAGCAGTTACGTGGAGCGGAAGACCCAGTACTTC. Translation gives CASSYVERKTQYF.

This chain uses TRBV3-1 (or the pseudogene TRBV3-2) with TRBJ2-5, with D possibly matching TRBD2 (5 bases). CDR1 and CDR2 (germline): LGHDT, YNNKEL (reference sequence). This CDR3 has 13 amino acids. The ends were cut back, 4 bases at V and 4 bases at J, with 10 bases in the middle. CDR3: CASSRGRGETQYF. For the CDR3, the DNA is TGTGCCAGCAGCCGAGGACGGGGAGAGACCCAGTACTTC.

The rearrangement links TRBV10-3 to TRBJ1-2; 7 nucleotides agree with TRBD1. The CDR3 runs 13 residues. Germline CDR1 is ENHRY and CDR2 is SYGVKD. The junction had 4 bases not matched to a gene; V was cut back by 4 bases and J by 5 bases. In nucleotides, the CDR3 is TGTGCCATCAGTGTTCAGGGGGATTATGGCTACACCTTC. Translation gives CAISVQGDYGYTF.

The chain carries TRBV2 and TRBJ2-4; D is ambiguous. The CDR3 spans 13 residues. Trimming left V 7 bases short and J 0 bases short, with 7 bases between. The V gene's germline CDR1 is SNHLY and CDR2 FYNNEI. DNA for the CDR3: TGTGCCAGCATCCCCCTAGCCAAAAACATTCAGTACTTC. Translated: CASIPLAKNIQYF.

The CDR3 reads CASSLRGDTQYF. DNA of the CDR3: TGTGCCAGCAGTCTCAGGGGTGATACGCAGTATTTT. The rearrangement uses TRBV28 and TRBJ2-3; D perhaps matches TRBD1 (6 bases). The CDR3 has 12 amino acids. V lost 5 bases to trimming and J lost 6 bases, with 9 bases between them. The germline V gene has CDR1 MDHEN and CDR2 SYDVKM.